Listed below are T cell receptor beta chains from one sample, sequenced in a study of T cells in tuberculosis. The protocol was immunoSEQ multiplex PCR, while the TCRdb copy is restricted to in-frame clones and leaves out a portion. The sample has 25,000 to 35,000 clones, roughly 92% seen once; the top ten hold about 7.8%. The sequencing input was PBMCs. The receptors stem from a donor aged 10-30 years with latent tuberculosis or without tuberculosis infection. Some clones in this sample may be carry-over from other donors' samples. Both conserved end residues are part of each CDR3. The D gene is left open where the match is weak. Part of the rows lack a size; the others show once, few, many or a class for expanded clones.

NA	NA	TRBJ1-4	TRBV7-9	CASSREWATNEKLFF	TGTGCCAGCAGCCGGGAGTGGGCAACTAATGAAAAACTGTTTTTT
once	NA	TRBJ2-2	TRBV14	CASSQDLSRAGELFF	TGTGCCAGCAGCCAAGATTTAAGTAGAGCCGGGGAGCTGTTTTTT
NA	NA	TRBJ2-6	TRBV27	CASSLEAGANVLTF	TGTGCCAGCAGTTTAGAGGCTGGGGCCAACGTCCTGACTTTC
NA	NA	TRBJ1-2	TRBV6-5	CASSFDGNYGYTF	TGTGCCAGCAGTTTCGACGGGAACTATGGCTACACCTTC
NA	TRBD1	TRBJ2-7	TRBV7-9	CASSPAVAGGPHEQYF	TGTGCCAGCAGCCCAGCCGTGGCAGGGGGCCCCCACGAGCAGTACTTC
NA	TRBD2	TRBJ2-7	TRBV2	CASSELRATSGRPLRYEQYF	TGTGCCAGCAGTGAGCTTCGGGCGACTAGCGGGAGGCCCCTTCGCTACGAGCAGTACTTC
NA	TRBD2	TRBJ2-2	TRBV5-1	CASSGTSLRELFF	TGCGCCAGCAGTGGGACTAGCCTCAGGGAGCTGTTTTTT
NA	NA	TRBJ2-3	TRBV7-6	CASSSQGTSTDTQYF	TGTGCCAGCAGCTCCCAGGGTACTAGCACAGATACGCAGTATTTT
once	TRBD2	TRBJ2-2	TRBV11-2	CASSFPRGGHGTGELFF	TGTGCCAGCAGCTTCCCCCGCGGGGGGCACGGTACCGGGGAGCTGTTTTTT
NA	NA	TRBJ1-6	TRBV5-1	CASSLEDSNSPLHF	TGCGCCAGCAGCTTGGAGGACAGTAATTCACCCCTCCACTTT
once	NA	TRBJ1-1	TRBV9	CASSVEPDLNTEAFF	TGTGCCAGCAGCGTAGAGCCGGACTTGAACACTGAAGCTTTCTTT
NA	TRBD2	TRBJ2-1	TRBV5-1	CASSPTSGRASEQFF	TGCGCCAGCAGCCCAACTAGCGGGAGGGCCAGTGAGCAGTTCTTC
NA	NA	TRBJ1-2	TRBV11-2	CASRQGGAHGYTF	TGTGCCAGCAGGCAGGGAGGGGCCCATGGCTACACCTTC
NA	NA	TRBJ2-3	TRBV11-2	CASSLDLPGADTQYF	TGTGCCAGCAGCTTAGATCTTCCAGGGGCAGATACGCAGTATTTT
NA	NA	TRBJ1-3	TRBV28	CASSLTGPSGNTIYF	TGTGCCAGCAGTTTAACAGGACCCTCTGGAAACACCATATATTTT
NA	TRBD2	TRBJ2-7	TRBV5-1	CASSLSGTSGRGRYEQYF	TGCGCCAGCAGCTTATCCGGGACTAGCGGGAGGGGCCGCTACGAGCAGTACTTC
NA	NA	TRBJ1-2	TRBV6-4	CASSPLLTENYGYTF	TGTGCCAGCAGTCCCCTCTTAACGGAGAACTATGGCTACACCTTC
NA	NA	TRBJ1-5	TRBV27	CASSRAGGRNQPQHF	TGTGCCAGCAGCCGGGCGGGGGGGAGAAATCAGCCCCAGCATTTT
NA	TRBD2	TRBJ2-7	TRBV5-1	CASSFLSGSREQYF	TGCGCCAGCAGTTTCCTTAGCGGGAGTAGGGAGCAGTACTTC
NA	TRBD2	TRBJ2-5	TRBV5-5	CASSLAGLNQETQYF	TGTGCCAGCAGCTTGGCGGGACTAAACCAAGAGACCCAGTACTTC
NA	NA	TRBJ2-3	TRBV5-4	CASSLGRGGGIDTQYF	TGTGCCAGCAGCTTGGGTCGGGGAGGTGGCATAGATACGCAGTATTTT
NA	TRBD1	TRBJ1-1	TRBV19	CASTRGLNTEAFF	TGTGCCAGTACCAGGGGGCTAAACACTGAAGCTTTCTTT
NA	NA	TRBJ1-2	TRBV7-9	CASSSDTGVLNYGYTF	TGTGCCAGCAGCTCGGATACGGGGGTCCTAAACTATGGCTACACCTTC
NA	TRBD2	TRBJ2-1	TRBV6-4	CASSTLAGGSRNEQFF	TGTGCCAGCAGTACCTTAGCGGGAGGCTCTCGAAATGAGCAGTTCTTC
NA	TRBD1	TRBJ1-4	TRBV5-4	CASSPGTGGQNEKLFF	TGTGCCAGCAGCCCGGGGACAGGGGGACAAAATGAAAAACTGTTTTTT
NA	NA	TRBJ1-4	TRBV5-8	CASSHGQSTNEKLFF	TGTGCCAGCAGCCACGGACAGTCTACTAATGAAAAACTGTTTTTT
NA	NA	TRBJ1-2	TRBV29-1	CSVEGAPYGYTF	TGCAGCGTTGAGGGAGCCCCCTATGGCTACACCTTC
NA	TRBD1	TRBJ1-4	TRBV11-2	CASSLEAGGAGKLFF	TGTGCCAGCAGCTTAGAGGCAGGGGGCGCAGGAAAACTGTTTTTT
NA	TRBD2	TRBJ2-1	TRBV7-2	CASSTRDLERGGLRNEQFF	TGTGCCAGCAGCACTCGGGACCTGGAGCGGGGGGGCCTTAGAAATGAGCAGTTCTTC
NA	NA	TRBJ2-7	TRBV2	CASSAPQGSPTREQYF	TGTGCCAGCAGTGCGCCCCAGGGGTCCCCTACTAGGGAGCAGTACTTC
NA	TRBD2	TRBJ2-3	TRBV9	CASSVDAGGSSGLQNTQYF	TGTGCCAGCAGCGTAGACGCGGGTGGGTCTAGCGGGTTGCAGAATACGCAGTATTTT
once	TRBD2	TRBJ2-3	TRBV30	CAWSSSGRSDTQYF	TGTGCCTGGAGTAGTAGCGGGAGATCAGATACGCAGTATTTT
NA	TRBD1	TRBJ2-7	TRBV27	CASTNDFGQGGNEQYF	TGTGCCAGCACAAACGATTTTGGACAGGGAGGAAACGAGCAGTACTTC
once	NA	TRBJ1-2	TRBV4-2	CASSQERGSDGYTF	TGTGCCAGCAGCCAAGAAAGGGGATCTGATGGCTACACCTTC
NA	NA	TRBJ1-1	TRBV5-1	CASSWAVSGNSAEAFF	TGCGCCAGCAGCTGGGCCGTGTCGGGGAACAGCGCTGAAGCTTTCTTT
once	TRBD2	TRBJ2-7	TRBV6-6	CASSARLAGGHEQYF	TGTGCCAGCAGTGCCCGACTAGCGGGAGGCCACGAGCAGTACTTC
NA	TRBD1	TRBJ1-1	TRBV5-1	CASSGTVENTEAFF	TGCGCCAGCAGCGGGACAGTGGAGAACACTGAAGCTTTCTTT
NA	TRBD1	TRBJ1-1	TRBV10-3	CAISRQGPNTEAFF	TGTGCCATCAGCCGACAGGGGCCGAACACTGAAGCTTTCTTT
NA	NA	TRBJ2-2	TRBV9	CASSASSRESGELFF	TGTGCCAGCAGCGCCTCCTCCCGAGAGTCGGGGGAGCTGTTTTTT
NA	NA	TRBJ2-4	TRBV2	CASSVGLLAKNIQYF	TGTGCCAGCTCAGTAGGACTTTTAGCCAAAAACATTCAGTACTTC
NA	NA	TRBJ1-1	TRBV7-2	CASSPTGNTEAFF	TGTGCCAGCAGTCCAACGGGGAACACTGAAGCTTTCTTT
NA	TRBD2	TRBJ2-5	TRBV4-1	CASSQGGSSGEQETQYF	TGCGCCAGCAGCCAAGGCGGCTCTAGCGGGGAACAAGAGACCCAGTACTTC
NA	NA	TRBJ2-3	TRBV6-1	CASRRGGITDTQYF	TGTGCCAGCAGGCGGGGCGGGATCACAGATACGCAGTATTTT
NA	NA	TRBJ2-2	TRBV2	CASSLGEGNTGELFF	TGTGCCAGCAGCTTAGGCGAGGGGAACACCGGGGAGCTGTTTTTT
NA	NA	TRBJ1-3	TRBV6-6	CASSLTDGNSGNTIYF	TGTGCCAGCAGTCTCACAGATGGTAACTCTGGAAACACCATATATTTT
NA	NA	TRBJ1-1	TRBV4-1	CASSPQWGLLNTEAFF	TGCGCCAGCAGCCCCCAGTGGGGCCTTTTGAACACTGAAGCTTTCTTT
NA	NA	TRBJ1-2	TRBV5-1	CASSPVPGDYGYTF	TGCGCCAGCAGCCCCGTTCCCGGAGACTATGGCTACACCTTC
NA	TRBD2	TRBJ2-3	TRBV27	CASSVAGWGTDTQYF	TGTGCCAGCAGTGTAGCGGGATGGGGGACAGATACGCAGTATTTT
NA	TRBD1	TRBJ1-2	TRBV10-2	CASRDRGESGYTF	TGCGCCAGCAGGGACAGGGGGGAAAGTGGCTACACCTTC
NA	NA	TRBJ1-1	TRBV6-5	CASSYSGGSEAFF	TGTGCCAGCAGTTACTCTGGAGGCAGTGAAGCTTTCTTT
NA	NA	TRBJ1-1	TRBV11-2	CASSLSPEEGAAEAFF	TGTGCCAGCAGCTTATCACCGGAAGAGGGAGCCGCTGAAGCTTTCTTT
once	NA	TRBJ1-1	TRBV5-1	CASRVVEKNTEAFF	TGCGCCAGCCGAGTCGTCGAGAAGAACACTGAAGCTTTCTTT
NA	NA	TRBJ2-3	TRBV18	CASSLMMTGTDTQYF	TGTGCCAGCTCCCTCATGATGACAGGCACAGATACGCAGTATTTT
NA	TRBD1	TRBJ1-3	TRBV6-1	CASSEQTGFGNTIYF	TGTGCCAGCAGTGAGCAGACAGGGTTCGGAAACACCATATATTTT
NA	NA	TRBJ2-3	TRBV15	CATSRVWRGTDTQYF	TGTGCCACCAGCAGAGTTTGGAGGGGCACAGATACGCAGTATTTT
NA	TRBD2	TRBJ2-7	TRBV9	CASSEGPSGAYEQYF	TGTGCCAGCAGCGAGGGGCCTAGCGGTGCCTACGAGCAGTACTTC